This T cell receptor beta chain was identified in a study of molecular identifiers for immune sequencing clone quantification (dated by TCRdb to 2016 to 2018). For context, the study as a whole: For a replicate experiment, RNA from roughly 20,000 or 100,000 naive CD8 T cells was divided into five aliquots, and four of the five aliquots were sequenced. CD8 T cells were used in a methods study to benchmark molecular-identifier clustering-based TCR repertoire sequencing (MIDCIRS) and TCR RNA copy counting.

The V end loses 1 base and the J end loses 1 base, and a stretch of 22 bases separates them. CDR1 and CDR2 (SGHVS, FQNEAQ) derive from the germline V gene. The CDR3, cysteine through phenylalanine, is 19 amino acids long. The sequence is cut down to CDR3 DNA, 57 bases in frame from base 1. Libraries of naive CD8 T cells were built from anywhere between about 20,000 and 1,000,000 sorted cells, with 10%, 30% or 50% of the purified RNA used. Naive CD8 T cells, defined as CD8+CD4-CCR7+CD45RA+, were FACS-sorted into RLT Plus buffer on a BD FACSAria II. To test detection sensitivity, Jurkat RNA equal to about nine TCR copies was added to samples of roughly 18,000-1,100,000 naive CD8 T cells. Enrichment of CD8 T cells was performed with RosetteSep CD8+ T Cell Enrichment Cocktail and Ficoll-Paque, after which ACK red cell lysis was carried out. What the study reported, not specific to this receptor: Spiked-in Jurkat TCR RNA (around eleven copies' worth), which is not part of the donor repertoire, was contained in the naive libraries. Even against a background of 750,000 to 1,000,000 naive CD8 T cells, spiked-in Jurkat TCR RNA amounting to a single cell's worth was reported to be detectable. Clones above 20 RNA copies held over 98% of molecules in CMV-specific effector cells but under 1% in naive cells. Highly expanded clone sizes could be underestimated if identical TCR molecules share a barcode. Modeling indicated approximately 3 TCR RNA copies recovered per cell, compared with about 9.4 by digital PCR, which implies a capture efficiency of about 31%. When barcode sub-clustering was left out, chimeric consensus sequences inflated TCR diversity, with chimeras reaching as high as 47%.

With regard to this clonotype: It has no known antigen specificity. No base qualities exist here, and no much larger clone lies one base off it.

Libraries were prepared through PCR. TCRdb lists the instrument as NextSeq 500. Bulk TCR libraries were made following a previously described method, with the TCR primers given in Table S5. Total RNA was purified with the Qiagen AllPrep DNA/RNA kit. Before analysis, reads from multiple sequencing runs of one library were combined. On the study's bioinformatics: Reads were retained only if the reads had an exact TCR constant sequence, and the retained reads were trimmed to 150 nt and grouped according to their 12-nt molecular barcodes. Within each barcode group, reads were sub-clustered at a 15% Levenshtein threshold, and quality-weighted consensus sequences were built per RNA molecule. Non-functional sequences were filtered out, along with any lower-count sequence sitting one edit away from another sequence. Based on fitting two negative binomial distributions, any barcode sub-cluster with under 20% of the maximum read count was discarded. TCRdb took the public reads, trimmed them with fastp at Q25, ran MiXCR for clone calling and kept in-frame beta chains. Each entry is one CDR3 protein sequence, shown with its most common DNA and genes. The V and J calls follow TCRdb's processing rather than the paper's. This sample is represented by around 470,000 distinct CDR3 sequences; about 25% of them were singletons. The ten top clones hold over 0.6% of the sample.

Sequenced sample: naive CD8+ T cells from blood, with Jurkat cell RNA spiked in. The sample's cell subset or site label, decoded: FACS-sorted CD8+CD4-CCR7+CD45RA+ naive T cells. This TCR was recovered from a human donor in good health. Some libraries in this study had Jurkat cell RNA spiked in. The chain couples TRBV7-8 to TRBJ2-5; TRBD1 is a weak D gene call, 6 bases matching. The CDR3 reads CASSLGWLLDRDSQETQYF. The DNA sequence is as follows: TGTGCCAGCAGCTTAGGTTGGCTTCTGGACAGAGATAGCCAAGAGACCCAGTACTTC.